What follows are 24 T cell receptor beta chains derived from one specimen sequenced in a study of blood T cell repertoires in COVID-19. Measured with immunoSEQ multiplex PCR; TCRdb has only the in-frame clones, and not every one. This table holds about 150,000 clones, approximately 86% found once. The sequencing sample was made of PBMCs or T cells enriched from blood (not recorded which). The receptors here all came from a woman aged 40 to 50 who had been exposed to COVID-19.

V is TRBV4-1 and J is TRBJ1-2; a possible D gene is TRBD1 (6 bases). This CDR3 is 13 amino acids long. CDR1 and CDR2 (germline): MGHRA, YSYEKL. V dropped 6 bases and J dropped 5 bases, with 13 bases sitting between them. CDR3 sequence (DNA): TGCGCCAGCAGTTATACAGGGTATTATGGCTACACCTTC. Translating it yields CASSYTGYYGYTF.

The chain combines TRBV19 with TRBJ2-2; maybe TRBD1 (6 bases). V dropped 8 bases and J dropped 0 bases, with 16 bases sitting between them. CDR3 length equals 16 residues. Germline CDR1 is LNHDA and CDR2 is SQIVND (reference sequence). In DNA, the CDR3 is TGTGCCAGTTGCCCTTACAGGGTGGCGAACACCGGGGAGCTGTTTTTT. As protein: CASCPYRVANTGELFF.

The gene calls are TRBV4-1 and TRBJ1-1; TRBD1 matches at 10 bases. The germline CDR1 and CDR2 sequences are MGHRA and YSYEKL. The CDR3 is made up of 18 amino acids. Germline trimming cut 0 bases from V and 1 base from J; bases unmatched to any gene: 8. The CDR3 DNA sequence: TGCGCCAGCAGCCAAGATAGGGACAGGGGATGGGGGAACACTGAAGCTTTCTTT. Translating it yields CASSQDRDRGWGNTEAFF.

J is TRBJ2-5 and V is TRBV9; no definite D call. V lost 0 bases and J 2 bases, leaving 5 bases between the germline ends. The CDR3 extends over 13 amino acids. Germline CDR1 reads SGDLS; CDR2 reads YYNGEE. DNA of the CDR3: TGTGCCAGCAGCGTAGGAGGACAAGAGACCCAGTACTTC. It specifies CASSVGGQETQYF.

As DNA, the CDR3 is TGTGCCATCAGTGAGTCGACTCGGCAGCCCCAGCATTTT. Amino acids: CAISESTRQPQHF. This sequence joins TRBV10-3 and TRBJ1-5; the D is unclear. V lost 0 bases and J lost 7, with 7 bases in between. The CDR3 covers 13 residues. CDR1 ENHRY and CDR2 SYGVKD come from the germline V gene.

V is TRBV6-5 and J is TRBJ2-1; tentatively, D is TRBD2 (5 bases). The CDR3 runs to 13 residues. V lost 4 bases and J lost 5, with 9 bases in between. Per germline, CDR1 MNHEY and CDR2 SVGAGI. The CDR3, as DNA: TGTGCCAGCAGTTCCGGGGTCCACAATGAGCAGTTCTTC. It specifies CASSSGVHNEQFF.

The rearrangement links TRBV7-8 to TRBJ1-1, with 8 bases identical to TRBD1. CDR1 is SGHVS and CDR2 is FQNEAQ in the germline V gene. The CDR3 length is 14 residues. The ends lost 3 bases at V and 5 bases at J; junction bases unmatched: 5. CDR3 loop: CASSFKQGVTEAFF. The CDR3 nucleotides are TGTGCCAGCAGCTTTAAACAGGGGGTTACTGAAGCTTTCTTT.

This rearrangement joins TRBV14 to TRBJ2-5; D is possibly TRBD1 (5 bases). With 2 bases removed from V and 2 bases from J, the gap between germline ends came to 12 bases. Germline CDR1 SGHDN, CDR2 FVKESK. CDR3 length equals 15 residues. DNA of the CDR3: TGTGCCAGCAGCCAACAGGGAAGATGGCAAGAGACCCAGTACTTC. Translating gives CASSQQGRWQETQYF.

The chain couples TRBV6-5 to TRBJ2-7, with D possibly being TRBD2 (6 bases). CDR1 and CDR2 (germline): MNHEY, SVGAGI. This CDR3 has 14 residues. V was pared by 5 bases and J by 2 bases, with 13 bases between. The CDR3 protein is CASSRRRGAYEQYF. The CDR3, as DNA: TGTGCCAGCAGTCGTCGGAGGGGTGCCTACGAGCAGTACTTC.

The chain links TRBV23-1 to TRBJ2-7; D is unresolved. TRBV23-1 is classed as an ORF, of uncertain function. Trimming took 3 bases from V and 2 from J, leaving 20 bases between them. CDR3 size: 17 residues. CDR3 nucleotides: TGCGCCAGCAGTCATTACGTTTGCGTGTATTCTGCCTACGAGCAGTACTTC. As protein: CASSHYVCVYSAYEQYF.

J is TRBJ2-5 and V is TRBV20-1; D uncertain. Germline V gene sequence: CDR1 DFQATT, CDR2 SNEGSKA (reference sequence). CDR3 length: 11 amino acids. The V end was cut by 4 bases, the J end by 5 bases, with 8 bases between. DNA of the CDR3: TGCAGTGCTACGACATTTGAGACCCAGTACTTC. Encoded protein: CSATTFETQYF.

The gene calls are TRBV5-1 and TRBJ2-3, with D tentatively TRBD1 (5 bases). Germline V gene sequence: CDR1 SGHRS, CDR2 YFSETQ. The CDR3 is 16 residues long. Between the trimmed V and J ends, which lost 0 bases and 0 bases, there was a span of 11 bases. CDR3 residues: CASSLEGAHSTDTQYF. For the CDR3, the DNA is TGCGCCAGCAGCTTGGAAGGGGCCCATAGCACAGATACGCAGTATTTT.

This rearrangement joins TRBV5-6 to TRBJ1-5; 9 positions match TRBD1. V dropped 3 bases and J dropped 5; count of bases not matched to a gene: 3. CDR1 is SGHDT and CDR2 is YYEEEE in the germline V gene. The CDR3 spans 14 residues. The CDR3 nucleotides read TGTGCCAGCAGCTGGGGGACAGGGTATCAGCCCCAGCATTTT. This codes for CASSWGTGYQPQHF.

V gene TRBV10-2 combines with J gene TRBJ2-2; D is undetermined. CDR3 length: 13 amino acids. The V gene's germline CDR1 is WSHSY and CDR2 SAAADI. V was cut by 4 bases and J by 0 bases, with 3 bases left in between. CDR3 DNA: TGCGCCAGCAGTGTCGCGAACACCGGGGAGCTGTTTTTT. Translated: CASSVANTGELFF.

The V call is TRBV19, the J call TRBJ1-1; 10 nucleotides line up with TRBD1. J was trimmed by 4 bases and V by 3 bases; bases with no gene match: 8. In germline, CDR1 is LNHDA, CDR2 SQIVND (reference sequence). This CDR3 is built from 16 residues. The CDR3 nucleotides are TGTGCCAGTAGTATCCGACAGGGGGCCCAAGGCACTGAAGCTTTCTTT. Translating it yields CASSIRQGAQGTEAFF. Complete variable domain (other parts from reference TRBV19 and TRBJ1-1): DGGITQSPKYLFRKEGQNVTLSCEQNLNHDAMYWYRQDPGQGLRLIYYSQIVNDFQKGDIAEGYSVSREKKESFPLTVTSAQKNPTAFYLCASSIRQGAQGTEAFFGQGTRLTVV.

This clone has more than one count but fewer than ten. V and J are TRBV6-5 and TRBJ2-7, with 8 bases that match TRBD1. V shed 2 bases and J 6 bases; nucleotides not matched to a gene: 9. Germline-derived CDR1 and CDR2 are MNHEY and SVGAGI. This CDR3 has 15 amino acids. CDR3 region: CASSYQPGGRGEQYF. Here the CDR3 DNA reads TGTGCCAGCAGTTACCAGCCAGGGGGCAGGGGCGAGCAGTACTTC.

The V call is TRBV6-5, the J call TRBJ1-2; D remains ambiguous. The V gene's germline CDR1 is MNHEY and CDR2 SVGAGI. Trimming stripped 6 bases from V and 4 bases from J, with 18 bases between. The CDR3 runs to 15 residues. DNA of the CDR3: TGTGCCAGCAGCCACCATGCGGGGAAGCCCTATGGCTACACCTTC. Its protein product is CASSHHAGKPYGYTF.

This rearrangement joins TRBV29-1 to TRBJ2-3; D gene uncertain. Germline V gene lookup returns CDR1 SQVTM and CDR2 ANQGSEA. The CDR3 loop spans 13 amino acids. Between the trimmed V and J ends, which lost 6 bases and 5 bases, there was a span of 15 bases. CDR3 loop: CSVTRYLGDTQYF. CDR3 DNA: TGCAGCGTGACTCGCTACCTGGGAGATACGCAGTATTTT.

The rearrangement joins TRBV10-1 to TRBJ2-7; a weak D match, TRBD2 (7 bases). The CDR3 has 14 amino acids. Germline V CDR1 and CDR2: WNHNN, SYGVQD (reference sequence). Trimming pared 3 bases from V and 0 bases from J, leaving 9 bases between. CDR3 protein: CASSEGGASYEQYF. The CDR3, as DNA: TGCGCCAGCAGTGAAGGGGGGGCCTCCTACGAGCAGTACTTC.

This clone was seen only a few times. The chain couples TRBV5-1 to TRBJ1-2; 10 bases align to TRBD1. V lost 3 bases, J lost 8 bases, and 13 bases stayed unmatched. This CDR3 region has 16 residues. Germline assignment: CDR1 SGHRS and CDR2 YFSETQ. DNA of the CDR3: TGCGCCAGCAGCTCCCAGGGGACAGGGGTAGTAGGGGGCTACACCTTC. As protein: CASSSQGTGVVGGYTF.

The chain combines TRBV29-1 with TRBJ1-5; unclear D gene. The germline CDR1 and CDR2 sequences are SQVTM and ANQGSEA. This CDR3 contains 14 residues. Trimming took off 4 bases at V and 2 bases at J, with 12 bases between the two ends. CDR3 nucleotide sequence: TGCAGCGTTGGAGAGGGCTCCGGCAATCAGCCCCAGCATTTT. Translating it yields CSVGEGSGNQPQHF.

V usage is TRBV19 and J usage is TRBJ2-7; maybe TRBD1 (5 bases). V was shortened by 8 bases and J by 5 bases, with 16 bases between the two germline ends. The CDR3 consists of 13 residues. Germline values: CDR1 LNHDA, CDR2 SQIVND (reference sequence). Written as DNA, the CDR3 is TGTGCCAGTCCGTCCCAGGGCAAGGACGAGCAGTACTTC. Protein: CASPSQGKDEQYF. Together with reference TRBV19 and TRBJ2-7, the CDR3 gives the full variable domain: DGGITQSPKYLFRKEGQNVTLSCEQNLNHDAMYWYRQDPGQGLRLIYYSQIVNDFQKGDIAEGYSVSREKKESFPLTVTSAQKNPTAFYLCASPSQGKDEQYFGPGTRLTVT.

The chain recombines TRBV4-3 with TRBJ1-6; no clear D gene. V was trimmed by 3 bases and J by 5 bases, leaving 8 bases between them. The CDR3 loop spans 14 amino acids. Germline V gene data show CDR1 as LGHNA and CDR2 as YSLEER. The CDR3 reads CASSQGYDNSPLHF. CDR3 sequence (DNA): TGCGCCAGCAGCCAGGGCTACGATAATTCACCCCTCCACTTT.

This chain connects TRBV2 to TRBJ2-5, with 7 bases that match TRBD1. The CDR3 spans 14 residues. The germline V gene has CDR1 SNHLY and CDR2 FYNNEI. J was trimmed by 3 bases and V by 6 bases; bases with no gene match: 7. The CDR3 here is CASSSRGTEETQYF. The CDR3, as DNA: TGTGCCAGCAGCTCAAGAGGGACAGAAGAGACCCAGTACTTC.